This entry lists 15 T cell receptor beta chains sequenced from one sample in a study of neurological immune-mediated disorders. Via MiXCR, TCRdb re-called the 5' RACE reads, giving one row per CDR3 protein. The sample lists about 30,000 distinct CDR3 sequences; approximately 15% were seen once. Sequencing was performed on PBMCs. The receptors stem from a man between 65 and 85 years old in good health.

The sample holds a few counts of this clonotype. The J gene is TRBJ2-3, the V gene TRBV18; 9 bases map to TRBD1. The CDR3 length is 13 residues. V lost 3 bases and J lost 14; bases outside the gene matches: 9. Germline values: CDR1 KGHSH, CDR2 LQKENI. CDR3 nucleotides: TGTGCCAGCTCACCCCCACAGGGGGCCCCCCCGTATTTT. Its protein is CASSPPQGAPPYF.

This clonotype was seen at least ten times. The rearrangement links TRBV24-1 to TRBJ2-5; no clear D gene. The germline V and J ends were trimmed by 0 bases and 1 base, with 8 bases remaining between them. Germline assignment: CDR1 KGHDR and CDR2 SFDVKD. This CDR3 contains 15 residues. DNA for the CDR3: TGTGCCACCAGTGATTTGAGGCCGGGCCAAGAGACCCAGTACTTC. Residues: CATSDLRPGQETQYF.

This chain joins TRBV7-2 and TRBJ2-7; 7 bases agree with TRBD2. Per germline, CDR1 SGHTA and CDR2 FQGNSA. With 2 bases clipped from V and 6 bases from J, the junction kept 10 bases outside the gene matches. CDR3 length: 15 amino acids. The CDR3 is CASSLLPSSGTEQYF. CDR3 nucleotides: TGTGCCAGCAGCTTACTCCCCTCTAGCGGAACCGAGCAGTACTTC.

The genes are TRBV5-5 and TRBJ1-4; possible D gene TRBD1, 6 bases. Deletions cut 1 base from V and 5 bases from J, with 9 bases between. CDR1 and CDR2 (germline): SGHKS, YYEKEE (reference sequence). CDR3 length equals 14 residues. The CDR3 loop reads CASSLWTENEKLFF. The CDR3 nucleotides are TGTGCCAGCAGCTTGTGGACAGAAAATGAAAAACTGTTTTTT. Together with reference TRBV5-5 and TRBJ1-4, the CDR3 gives the full variable domain: DAGVTQSPTHLIKTRGQQVTLRCSPISGHKSVSWYQQVLGQGPQFIFQYYEKEERGRGNFPDRFSARQFPNYSSELNVNALLLGDSALYLCASSLWTENEKLFFGSGTQLSVL.

About this clonotype itself: It may be a read error: a sequence one base away is much more abundant. The CDR3 carries no conserved terminal phenylalanine or tryptophan, so it likely arises from a read error. Because the CDR3's place on the DNA is in doubt, the DNA is left out and the CDR3 is given as listed by TCRdb. The rearrangement joins TRBV5-6 to TRBJ2-7; TRBD2 is the table's D call, not checked against the DNA. The CDR3 has 14 residues if both end residues are counted. Germline lookup yields CDR1 SGHDT and CDR2 YYEEEE. CDR3 amino acids: CASSLGLAGFGGYL.

This clonotype was detected a few times. The V call is TRBV18, the J call TRBJ1-2; D is unresolved. The CDR3 loop spans 13 amino acids. Per the germline V gene, CDR1 is KGHSH and CDR2 is LQKENI. V lost 6 bases to trimming and J lost 2 bases, with 10 bases between them. Here the CDR3 reads CASSSQKNYGYTF. In DNA form, the CDR3 reads TGTGCCAGCTCCTCCCAAAAAAACTATGGCTACACCTTC. The whole variable domain, remainder taken from reference TRBV18 and TRBJ1-2, is NAGVMQNPRHLVRRRGQEARLRCSPMKGHSHVYWYRQLPEEGLKFMVYLQKENIIDESGMPKERFSAEFPKEGPSILRIQQVVRGDSAAYFCASSSQKNYGYTFGSGTRLTVV.

This clonotype showed up many times. V and J are TRBV20-1 and TRBJ2-5, with a tentative D call TRBD1 (6 bases). This CDR3 has 12 amino acids. Trimming stripped 4 bases from V and 5 bases from J, with 11 bases between. Germline V CDR1 and CDR2: DFQATT, SNEGSKA (reference sequence). CDR3 DNA: TGCAGTGCTAATACAGGGTCTGAGACCCAGTACTTC. Translated: CSANTGSETQYF.

This clonotype was counted at least ten times. The chain carries TRBV6-6 and TRBJ2-7; TRBD1 is a possible D gene (6 bases). Germline V gene data show CDR1 as MNHNY and CDR2 as SVGAGI (reference sequence). Between the trimmed V and J ends, which lost 2 bases and 8 bases, there was a span of 13 bases. This CDR3 comprises 13 residues. CDR3 amino acids: CASSYRDTEKQYF. For the CDR3, the DNA is TGTGCCAGCAGTTACCGGGACACCGAAAAGCAGTACTTC.

This sequence joins TRBV29-1 and TRBJ2-1; D possibly corresponds to TRBD2 (6 bases). Germline loops: CDR1 SQVTM, CDR2 ANQGSEA. The V end was cut by 6 bases, the J end by 0 bases, with 12 bases between. This CDR3 spans 14 amino acids. The CDR3 sequence is CSVVAESSYNEQFF. The CDR3 DNA is TGCAGCGTCGTAGCGGAAAGCTCCTACAATGAGCAGTTCTTC.

This clonotype was found many times. The V and J genes are TRBV20-1 and TRBJ2-7, with 8 bases fitting TRBD2. The CDR3 runs 14 residues. Germline loops: CDR1 DFQATT, CDR2 SNEGSKA (reference sequence). Trimming cost V 0 bases and J 1 base; bases outside gene matches: 2. Here the CDR3 reads CSARDSGGSYEQYF. The CDR3 DNA sequence: TGCAGTGCTAGAGATTCGGGGGGGTCCTACGAGCAGTACTTC.

This clonotype was picked up a small number of times. Germline is not matched at one junction end, which may reflect a read error. The V and J genes are TRBV5-1 and TRBJ2-5; D not resolved. Germline-derived CDR1 and CDR2 are SGHRS and YFSETQ. CDR3 length: 17 amino acids. In DNA form, the CDR3 reads TGCGCCAGCAGCTTAGGCCTTTTGGAGTCCTTACAAGAGAACCAGTACTTC. It encodes CASSLGLLESLQENQYF.

The sample holds many counts of this clonotype. V is TRBV7-2 and J is TRBJ2-7; tentative D call: TRBD2 (7 bases). CDR1 is SGHTA and CDR2 is FQGNSA in the germline V gene. The CDR3 loop spans 18 amino acids. V lost 5 bases and J 2 bases, leaving 25 bases between the germline ends. Written as DNA, the CDR3 is TGTGCCAGCAGCCTCCCGAGTGGGGGGGCCCCCAACCCCTACGAGCAGTACTTC. Its translation is CASSLPSGGAPNPYEQYF. The full variable domain, its missing parts supplied by reference TRBV7-2 and TRBJ2-7, is GAGVSQSPSNKVTEKGKDVELRCDPISGHTALYWYRQSLGQGLEFLIYFQGNSAPDKSGLPSDRFSAERTGGSVSTLTIQRTQQEDSAVYLCASSLPSGGAPNPYEQYFGPGTRLTVT.

The table lists this clonotype with many counts. J is TRBJ2-1 and V is TRBV20-1; maybe TRBD2 (5 bases). CDR3 size: 14 residues. The germline V gene encodes CDR1 DFQATT and CDR2 SNEGSKA (reference sequence). Trimming cost V 3 bases and J 10 bases, with 19 bases left between them. The CDR3 DNA is TGCAGTGCTAGTGCGGGCCTCGAGGCCCTCGAGCAGTTCTTC. Protein product: CSASAGLEALEQFF.

This clonotype was observed a handful of times. J is TRBJ2-3 and V is TRBV12-2; TRBD2 was called by the table and not checked on the DNA. TRBV12-2 counts as a pseudogene. The length of the CDR3 is 20 residues. CDR3 nucleotides: TGTGCAAGTCGCTTAGTGAGCGGGGACGGACAATTGGAAACCACAGATACGCAGTATTTT. Translation gives CASRLVSGDGQLETTDTQYF.

This clonotype was found many times. The chain uses TRBV6-5 and TRBJ2-2; D call uncertain. This CDR3 contains 14 residues. The germline V gene encodes CDR1 MNHEY and CDR2 SVGAGI. Trimming took off 0 bases at V and 6 bases at J, with 8 bases between the two ends. CDR3 loop: CASSYSGSPGELFF. In nucleotides, the CDR3 is TGTGCCAGCAGTTACTCGGGATCGCCCGGGGAGCTGTTTTTT.